This T cell receptor (beta chain) originates from a study of blood T cell repertoires in COVID-19. CDR3 length: 14 amino acids. Some clones are missing from TCRdb's copy, which holds only in-frame ones; the method was immunoSEQ multiplex PCR. This sample has some 350,000 clones, with about 89% found just once. The chain uses TRBV21-1 and TRBJ1-2; the D call TRBD1 from the table was never checked on the DNA. TRBV21-1 is a listed pseudogene. The TCR was taken from a woman under 40 who had recovered from COVID-19. Input material: PBMCs or T cells enriched from blood (not recorded which). CDR3 in DNA: TGTGCCAGCGCAAATTCCGGGACAAACTATGGCTACACCTTC. Its translation is CASANSGTNYGYTF.